The text below deals with one TCR beta chain. No antigen is known for it. These data originate in a study of response to subunit inactivated influenza vaccine. Study outcomes and limitations: The authors suggested that few new T cells are recruited per seasonal influenza vaccination.

TCRdb passed the RT-PCR reads through MiXCR, listing each CDR3 protein once. The sample gives around 520,000 distinct CDR3 sequences, 10% to 15% of which show up once; 10% to 13% is in the top ten. The receptor was derived from a man in his fifties who received an inactivated influenza vaccine. The starting material was PBMCs from blood, obtained on the day of vaccination.

Written as DNA, the CDR3 is TGTGCCAGCAGCTTAGTTTTAGGCAGGGACTCCTACGAGCAGTACTTC. It specifies CASSLVLGRDSYEQYF. The V call is TRBV7-8, the J call TRBJ2-7; tentatively, D is TRBD1 (5 bases). V gave up 1 base and J gave up 0 bases, with 13 bases separating them. CDR3 length: 16 residues. In germline, CDR1 is SGHVS, CDR2 FQNEAQ.